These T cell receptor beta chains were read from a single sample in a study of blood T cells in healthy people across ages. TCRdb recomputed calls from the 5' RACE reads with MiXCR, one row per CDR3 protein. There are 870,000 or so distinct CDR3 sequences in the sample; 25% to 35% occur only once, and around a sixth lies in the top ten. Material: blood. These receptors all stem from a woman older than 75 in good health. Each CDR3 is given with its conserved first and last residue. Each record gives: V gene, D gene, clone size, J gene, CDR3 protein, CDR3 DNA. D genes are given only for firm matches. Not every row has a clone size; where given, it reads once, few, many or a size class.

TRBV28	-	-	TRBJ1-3	CASSPPSAGNTIYF	TGTGCCAGCAGCCCGCCGAGCGCAGGAAACACCATATATTTT
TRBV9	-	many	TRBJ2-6	CASGHRSGANVLTF	TGTGCCAGCGGACACCGCTCTGGGGCCAACGTCCTGACTTTC
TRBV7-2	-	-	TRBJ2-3	CASNPLNTDTQYF	TGTGCCAGCAACCCCCTCAACACAGATACGCAGTATTTT
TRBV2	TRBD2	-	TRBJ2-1	CASRSGVAGVGEQFF	TGTGCCAGCAGGAGCGGGGTGGCGGGAGTGGGTGAGCAGTTCTTC
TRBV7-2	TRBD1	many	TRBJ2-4	CASSGTGGGNIQYF	TGTGCCAGCAGCGGTACAGGGGGTGGAAACATTCAGTACTTC
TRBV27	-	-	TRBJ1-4	CASRRKSGGRFDEELFF	TGTGCCAGCAGACGTAAGAGTGGGGGGCGGTTCGATGAAGAACTGTTTTTT
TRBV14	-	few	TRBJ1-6	CASSPWTDGSPLHF	TGTGCCAGCAGCCCTTGGACAGATGGCTCACCCCTCCACTTT
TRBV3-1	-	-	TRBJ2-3	CASSRAIGTQYF	TGTGCCAGCAGCCGCGCGATTGGAACGCAGTATTTT
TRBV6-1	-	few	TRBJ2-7	CATGAGTYEQYF	TGTGCCACCGGGGCAGGGACCTACGAGCAGTACTTC
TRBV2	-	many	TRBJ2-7	CASSDGGRYEQYF	TGTGCCAGCAGTGATGGAGGGAGGTACGAGCAGTACTTC
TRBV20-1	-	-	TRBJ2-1	CSAPPGSGPFNEQFF	TGCAGTGCCCCCCCGGGTAGCGGCCCCTTCAATGAGCAGTTCTTC
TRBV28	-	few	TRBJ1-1	CASSQGHLNTEAFF	TGTGCCAGCAGTCAGGGCCATCTGAACACTGAAGCTTTCTTT
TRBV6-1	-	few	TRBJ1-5	CASTLGNRGNQPQHF	TGTGCCAGCACCCTAGGGAACAGGGGCAATCAGCCCCAGCATTTT
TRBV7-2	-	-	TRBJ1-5	CASSSYINQPQHF	TGTGCCAGCAGCTCGTACATAAATCAGCCCCAGCATTTT
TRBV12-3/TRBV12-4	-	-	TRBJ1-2	CASSPWQGGYTF	TGTGCCAGCAGTCCATGGCAGGGTGGCTACACCTTC
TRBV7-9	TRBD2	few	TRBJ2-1	CASSGGGSGGPSYNEQFF	TGTGCCAGCAGCGGGGGGGGTAGCGGGGGTCCATCCTACAATGAGCAGTTCTTC
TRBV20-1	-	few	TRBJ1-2	CSARVRTARAEDYGYTF	TGCAGTGCTAGAGTTAGGACAGCCCGAGCCGAGGACTATGGCTACACCTTC
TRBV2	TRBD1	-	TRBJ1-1	CASSETGTGFTEAFF	TGTGCCAGCAGTGAAACTGGGACAGGGTTCACTGAAGCTTTCTTT
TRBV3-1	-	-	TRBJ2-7	CAGSQVNEQYF	TGTGCCGGCAGCCAAGTCAATGAGCAGTACTTC
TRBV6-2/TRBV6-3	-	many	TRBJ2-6	CASIRAGANVLTF	TGTGCCAGCATAAGGGCTGGGGCCAACGTCCTGACTTTC
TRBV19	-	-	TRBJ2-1	CASIEGAGGYNEQFF	TGTGCCAGTATTGAGGGGGCGGGGGGATACAATGAGCAGTTCTTC
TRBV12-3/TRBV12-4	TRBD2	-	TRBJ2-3	CASSASGAVGTDTQYF	TGTGCCAGCAGTGCTAGCGGGGCTGTGGGCACAGATACGCAGTATTTT
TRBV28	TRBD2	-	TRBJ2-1	CASSFPSGGAYEQFF	TGTGCCAGCAGTTTCCCTAGCGGGGGGGCGTATGAGCAGTTCTTC
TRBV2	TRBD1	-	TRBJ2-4	CASSRQGGGAKNIQYF	TGTGCCAGCAGTCGACAGGGGGGGGGTGCCAAAAACATTCAGTACTTC
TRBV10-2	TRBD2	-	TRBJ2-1	CASSAFSSDSGVNEQFF	TGCGCCAGCAGCGCTTTTTCGTCGGATAGCGGGGTAAATGAGCAGTTCTTC
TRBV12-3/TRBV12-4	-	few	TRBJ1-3	CASTWQGLGGNTIYF	TGTGCCAGCACTTGGCAGGGGCTAGGTGGAAACACCATATATTTT
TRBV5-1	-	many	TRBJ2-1	CASNDGSSYNEQFF	TGCGCCAGCAATGACGGGAGCTCCTACAATGAGCAGTTCTTC
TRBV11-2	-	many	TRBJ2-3	CASSSLGGDTQYF	TGTGCCAGCAGCAGCTTAGGGGGGGATACGCAGTATTTT
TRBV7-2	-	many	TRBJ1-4	CASSPQGGKIWEKLFF	TGTGCCAGCAGTCCTCAAGGGGGGAAGATCTGGGAAAAACTGTTTTTT
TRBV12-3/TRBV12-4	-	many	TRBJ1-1	CASSPGGVLNTEAFF	TGTGCCAGCAGCCCGGGCGGGGTGTTGAACACTGAAGCTTTCTTT
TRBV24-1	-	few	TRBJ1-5	CATSRWDHSNQPQHF	TGTGCCACCAGTCGATGGGACCATAGCAATCAGCCCCAGCATTTT
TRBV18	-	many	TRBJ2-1	CASSPPKGEQFF	TGTGCCAGCTCACCACCCAAAGGTGAGCAGTTCTTC
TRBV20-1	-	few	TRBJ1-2	CSASHGNSDGYTF	TGCAGTGCTAGTCACGGGAACAGTGATGGCTACACCTTC
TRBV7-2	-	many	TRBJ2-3	CASSLNSGLRRLTDTQYF	TGTGCCAGCAGCTTAAATTCCGGGCTAAGGAGGCTCACAGATACGCAGTATTTT
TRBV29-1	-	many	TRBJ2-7	CSVAQSLYEQYF	TGCAGCGTTGCACAGTCGTTATACGAGCAGTACTTC
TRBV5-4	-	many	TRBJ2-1	CASSDQAAVSGEQFF	TGTGCCAGCAGCGACCAGGCTGCAGTGAGTGGTGAGCAGTTCTTC
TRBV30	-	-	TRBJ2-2	CAWRTSQPGELFF	TGTGCCTGGAGGACTAGTCAACCCGGGGAGCTGTTTTTT
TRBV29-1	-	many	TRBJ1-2	CSVGKDYGYTF	TGCAGCGTTGGAAAGGACTATGGCTACACCTTC
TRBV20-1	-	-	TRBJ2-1	CSARDHIGANNEQFF	TGCAGTGCTAGAGATCATATAGGGGCCAACAATGAGCAGTTCTTC
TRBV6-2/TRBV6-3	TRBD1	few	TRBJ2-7	CATGPADTYEQYF	TGTGCGACAGGGCCAGCGGACACCTACGAGCAGTACTTC
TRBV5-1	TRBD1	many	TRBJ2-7	CATSAGTASYEQYF	TGCGCCACCTCCGCAGGGACAGCCTCCTACGAGCAGTACTTC
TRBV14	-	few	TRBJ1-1	CASSQAAEAFF	TGTGCCAGCAGCCAAGCCGCGGAAGCTTTCTTT
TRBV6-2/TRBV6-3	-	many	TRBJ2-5	CASSGRAGHHQETQYF	TGTGCCAGCAGTGGAAGGGCGGGACACCACCAAGAGACCCAGTACTTC
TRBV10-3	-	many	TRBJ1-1	CAISEGQGYTEAFF	TGTGCCATCAGTGAAGGGCAGGGTTACACTGAAGCTTTCTTT
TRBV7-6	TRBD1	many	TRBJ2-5	CASSFRSADRVETQYF	TGTGCCAGCAGCTTTCGATCCGCGGACAGGGTAGAGACCCAGTACTTC
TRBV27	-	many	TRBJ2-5	CASSLSAGYQETQYF	TGTGCCAGCAGTTTATCTGCGGGCTACCAAGAGACCCAGTACTTC